Included here is one TCR beta chain sequence, with context. Its antigen target is currently unknown. No base quality information exists; no much larger clone differs at one position. The library was made by 5' RACE. The sequencing machine was an Illumina HiSeq 2500. A second PCR of roughly 6 to 11 cycles was performed with a sample-barcoded 5' primer and a J-beta primer mix. Each TCR beta cDNA molecule received a unique molecular identifier from a template-switch 5' adaptor carrying 12 random nucleotides. Each sample yielded at least 2.5 million CDR3-containing paired-end reads. All of the RNA was converted into first-strand cDNA using the Mint cDNA synthesis kit, with a TRBC-specific oligonucleotide serving as the primer. Following uracil-DNA glycosylase treatment, all cDNA underwent a first 18-cycle PCR with the universal primers M1SS and BC2_uni_R. The study's own analysis went as follows. Each sample was normalized by randomly selecting 1 million high-quality reads, each carrying a distinct molecular identifier. Instead of being binned into consensus sequences, reads with shared molecular identifiers were discarded. CDR3 identification, clonotype clustering and error correction used MiTCR with a Q25 quality threshold and the strictest error-elimination algorithm. Lower-bound total TCR beta diversity was estimated with a nonparametric unseen species model using Euler transformation. TCRdb trimmed public reads at Q25 via fastp, called clones via MiXCR and kept in-frame beta chains. Every CDR3 protein is listed once, alongside the most common genes and DNA of its rows. In this record, the V and J calls reflect TCRdb's handling and not the investigators' own analysis. The sample yields approximately 850,000 distinct CDR3 sequences; 58% were counted once. The ten largest clones add up to roughly 20% of the sample.

The roughly 37 donors, aged about 6 to 95 years, were systemically healthy Caucasian individuals from Russia. Around 10 milliliters of peripheral blood were collected from each donor into EDTA-treated Vacutainer tubes. Ficoll-Paque density-gradient centrifugation was used to isolate PBMCs, with at least 6.5 million per sample. Total RNA was extracted from PBMCs with Trizol reagent, with at least 5 micrograms obtained per sample. For every donor, flow cytometry on a PBMC aliquot measured the percentage of naive CD45RAhigh/CD27high T cells. The sample originates from a study of blood T cells in healthy people across ages (dated by TCRdb to the mid-2010s). Turning to the overall study: In model experiments, template switching captured roughly one uniquely barcoded TCR beta cDNA molecule for every two T cells. The study measured age-related changes in TCR beta repertoire diversity using deep sequencing normalized with unique cDNA molecular identifiers. The donors were divided into four age groups: young (average around 17 years), middle-aged (about 40), aged (roughly 60) and long-lived (roughly 82). To avoid experimental bias, donors of different ages were randomly spread across the sequencing lanes. The study analyzed two additional independent replicas of 1 million unique cDNA reads from the same blood draw for two donors, one aged 18 to 29 and one aged 80 or older.

Overall study results and their limits: Bulk unsorted PBMC profiling prevented conclusive comparison of naive and antigen-experienced compartments. Compared with the aged group, the long-lived group had more naive CD4+ T cells, fewer expanded clones and increased TCR diversity, suggesting age selection. Donor CMV infection status was unknown, potentially confounding age-related changes in expanded clonotypes. There was a strong correlation between observed TCR beta diversity and the percentage of naive T cells measured by flow cytometry. Total diversity estimates from one million sequenced T cells were considered lower bounds and underestimates. Observed TCR beta diversity per million T cells fell roughly linearly with age, and a significant reduction was already apparent by age approximately 40.

Relative to germline, V is 4 bases shorter and J is 0 bases shorter, with 12 bases between their ends. The germline V gene (reference sequence) provides CDR1 DFQATT and CDR2 SNEGSKA. The CDR3 numbers 14 residues from cysteine through phenylalanine. Only CDR3 DNA remains: 42 bases, in frame from the first base. This clonotype was sampled from a man in his thirties or forties in good health. The chain couples TRBV20-1 to TRBJ1-1, with no confident D gene call. Sequenced sample: blood. In nucleotides, the sequence is TGCAGTGCTAATGTAGGATCACTGAACACTGAAGCTTTCTTT. This codes for CSANVGSLNTEAFF.